Sequencing of this T cell receptor (beta chain) was carried out in a study of T-cell memory formation after mild COVID-19. General study results and limits: The study found contracting CD4+ clones mainly in CM and EM and contracting CD8+ clones in EMRA. CD4/CD8 balance held among clones contracting day 15 to 85, and later expanders leaned CD4+.

TCRdb ran MiXCR on the 5' RACE reads and lists one entry per CDR3 protein. The sample has 350,000 to 450,000 distinct CDR3 sequences; roughly an eighth are singletons. Worth noting for this clonotype: Its antigen remains unidentified.

Germline V CDR1 and CDR2: SQVTM, ANQGSEA. This CDR3 is 14 amino acids long. V shed 6 bases and J shed 5 bases, with 19 bases lying between them. The chain links TRBV29-1 to TRBJ2-5; TRBD2 might be the D (7 bases). The TCR sequence derives from a man aged 18 to 29 who had mild COVID-19 (a few samples of this study predate the infection). Cell type and time point are not known. Sequenced input: PBMCs or a T cell subset sorted from them (not recorded which). The CDR3 here is CSVTGGREWETQYF. In DNA form, the CDR3 reads TGCAGCGTGACGGGGGGCAGGGAGTGGGAGACCCAGTACTTC.